This TCR beta chain originates from a study of cytomegalovirus exposure and HLA in healthy donors. Whole-study context: Most donors, 81% of 398 genotyped, fell in the Caucasian-associated ancestry cluster. The study's findings and limits: A previous analysis found most TCR beta V segments productive roughly 90% or roughly 30% of the time.

The primer mix had 60 Vbeta and 13 Jbeta primers. The table came from immunoSEQ multiplex PCR; TCRdb's copy has only in-frame clones and leaves some out. The sample shows 250,000 to 350,000 clones, around 86% of them seen only once. Between the trimmed V and J ends, which lost 7 bases and 1 base, there was a span of 7 bases. This CDR3 has 12 residues. Germline values: CDR1 MDHEN, CDR2 SYDVKM. Of note for this clone: Its antigen is unidentified.

The sample taken for sequencing was PBMCs. V and J are TRBV28 and TRBJ1-1, with a weak D call TRBD1 (5 bases). This TCR was recovered from a man in his forties in good health and CMV-seropositive. CDR3 sequence reads: CASMTANTEAFF. The CDR3 nucleotides read TGTGCCAGCATGACAGCGAACACTGAAGCTTTCTTT.